The 9 T cell receptor beta chains listed next were all sequenced from one sample in a study of CD8 T cells in Susac syndrome. RNA amounts of roughly 0.45 to 1 ug underwent reverse transcription with random hexamers. TCRdb used MiXCR to reprocess the immunoSEQ multiplex PCR reads, holding one entry per CDR3 protein. The sample consists of approximately 150,000 distinct CDR3 sequences, about 94% of them appearing once. The sequencing sample was made of CD4+ T cells from PBMCs. These TCRs come from a human donor with multiple sclerosis.

The J gene is TRBJ1-5, the V gene TRBV12-3 or TRBV12-4; D unclear. V gave up 5 bases and J gave up 3 bases, with 8 bases separating them. The CDR3 runs to 13 residues. The chain's CDR3 is CASSPSINQPQHF. The DNA of the CDR3 is TGTGCCAGCAGTCCCAGTATCAATCAGCCCCAGCATTTT.

The chain joins TRBV27 to TRBJ2-7; D may be TRBD2 (6 bases). Germline V CDR1 and CDR2: MNHEY, SMNVEV (reference sequence). The V end lost 8 bases, the J end lost 2 bases, and 13 bases lay between the germline ends. This CDR3 spans 13 amino acids. The CDR3 nucleotides read TGTGCCAGCCGATCCCGGGGGACCTACGAGCAGTACTTC. This gives the protein CASRSRGTYEQYF.

V and J are TRBV7-9 and TRBJ2-3; weak D call: TRBD2 (5 bases). Germline V gene sequence: CDR1 SEHNR, CDR2 FQNEAQ (reference sequence). This CDR3 region has 14 residues. V was cut by 0 bases and J by 3 bases, with 7 bases left in between. CDR3 bases: TGTGCCAGCAGCTTAGCGCGGACTACAGATACGCAGTATTTT. Translated, it gives CASSLARTTDTQYF.

The J gene is TRBJ1-1, the V gene TRBV20-1; D is uncertain. Germline assignment: CDR1 DFQATT and CDR2 SNEGSKA (reference sequence). V lost 3 bases, J lost 10 bases, and 12 bases lay in between. The CDR3 is made up of 11 amino acids. The CDR3 region is CSASWRVGAFF. As DNA, the CDR3 is TGCAGTGCTAGTTGGAGGGTTGGAGCTTTCTTT.

J is TRBJ2-7 and V is TRBV6-6, with 14 nucleotides matching TRBD2. Trimming took 5 bases from V and 6 from J; bases not matched to a gene: 6. Germline assignment: CDR1 MNHNY and CDR2 SVGAGI (reference sequence). This CDR3 comprises 15 residues. As DNA, the CDR3 is TGTGCCAGCAGTCCGCGACTAGCGGGAGGGCCCGAGCAGTACTTC. Translated, it gives CASSPRLAGGPEQYF.

This clonotype was seen a single time. This chain connects TRBV25-1 to TRBJ1-4, with 9 bases that match TRBD1. The CDR3 spans 17 residues. Germline V CDR1 and CDR2: MGHDK, SYGVNS. V lost 0 bases to trimming and J lost 5 bases; unmatched junction nucleotides: 7. As DNA, the CDR3 is TGTGCCAGCAGTGAATATCCGGATACAGGGGGCAATGAAAAACTGTTTTTT. Its translation: CASSEYPDTGGNEKLFF. The full variable domain, rest sourced from reference TRBV25-1 and TRBJ1-4, is EADIYQTPRYLVIGTGKKITLECSQTMGHDKMYWYQQDPGMELHLIHYSYGVNSTEKGDLSSESTVSRIRTEHFPLTLESARPSHTSQYLCASSEYPDTGGNEKLFFGSGTQLSVL.

This chain uses TRBV4-3 with TRBJ2-2; perhaps D is TRBD1 or TRBD2 (6 bases each). Deletions cut 0 bases from V and 7 bases from J, with 21 bases between. Germline-derived CDR1 and CDR2 are LGHNA and YSLEER. The CDR3 is 18 residues long. CDR3 in amino acids: CASSQDGGTHHKSGELFF. CDR3 DNA sequence: TGCGCCAGCAGCCAAGATGGGGGGACACACCACAAGAGCGGGGAGCTGTTTTTT.

This chain links TRBV15 with TRBJ1-5; D is unresolved. The CDR3 length is 12 residues. The germline V gene has CDR1 LNHNV and CDR2 YYDKDF (reference sequence). Trimming left V 3 bases short and J 5 bases short, with 5 bases between. The CDR3 DNA sequence: TGTGCCACCAGCAGTAGGGATCAGCCCCAGCATTTT. This codes for CATSSRDQPQHF. The full variable domain, rest sourced from reference TRBV15 and TRBJ1-5, is DAMVIQNPRYQVTQFGKPVTLSCSQTLNHNVMYWYQQKSSQAPKLLFHYYDKDFNNEADTPDNFQSRRPNTSFCFLDIRSPGLGDTAMYLCATSSRDQPQHFGDGTRLSIL.

The rearrangement uses TRBV12-3 or TRBV12-4 and TRBJ2-3, with 7 positions matching TRBD1. This CDR3 comprises 17 residues. Trimming cost V 7 bases and J 0 bases; bases outside gene matches: 13. The CDR3 coding sequence is TGTGCCAGCACCCCACCTTGGACAGGAATGAGCACAGATACGCAGTATTTT. The encoded protein is CASTPPWTGMSTDTQYF.